The rows below give T cell receptor beta chains drawn from one sample of a study of control samples from healthy donors and cancer patients. The table came from immunoSEQ multiplex PCR; TCRdb's copy has only in-frame clones and leaves some out. This sample yields about 190,000 clones, of which 91% are seen a single time; about 2% belongs to the top ten. Material for sequencing was blood. Source of these receptors: a man aged 25-40 years in good health. The CDR3 runs from the conserved cysteine through the conserved F or W. Fields, in order: D gene, J gene, V gene, clone size, CDR3 protein, CDR3 DNA. D genes are given only for firm matches. Clone size is stated in some rows and not others, as once, few, many or a class when expanded.

>TRBD1|TRBJ2-7|TRBV5-4|-
CASSLAGTGSYEQYF
TGTGCCAGCAGCTTGGCGGGGACAGGGTCCTACGAGCAGTACTTC
>-|TRBJ2-3|TRBV5-4|few
CASSFGTTNTDTQYF
TGTGCCAGCAGCTTTGGGACGACCAACACAGATACGCAGTATTTT
>-|TRBJ2-7|TRBV19|-
CASSIFTGTYEQYF
TGTGCCAGTAGTATATTTACAGGGACCTACGAGCAGTACTTC
>-|TRBJ1-6|TRBV6-5|-
CASSSQGNSPLHF
TGTGCCAGCAGTTCGCAGGGTAATTCACCCCTCCACTTT
>-|TRBJ2-3|TRBV28|few
CASSPPEAGRTDTQYF
TGTGCCAGCAGCCCCCCCGAAGCGGGCCGCACAGATACGCAGTATTTT
>-|TRBJ1-5|TRBV2|once
CASLPKPGNQPQHF
TGTGCCAGCCTCCCCAAGCCTGGGAATCAGCCCCAGCATTTT
>-|TRBJ1-2|TRBV19|-
CASSTPPGRASNYGYTF
TGTGCCAGTAGTACGCCTCCGGGACGGGCCTCTAACTATGGCTACACCTTC
>-|TRBJ1-5|TRBV11-2|-
CASSLVSNQPQHF
TGTGCCAGCAGCTTAGTGAGCAATCAGCCCCAGCATTTT
>TRBD2|TRBJ2-7|TRBV30|-
CAWSGLGTSGGAFYEQYF
TGTGCCTGGAGTGGGCTCGGGACTAGCGGGGGGGCATTCTACGAGCAGTACTTC
>TRBD2|TRBJ2-3|TRBV19|-
CASSIPGLAGGPTDTQYF
TGTGCCAGTAGTATCCCGGGACTAGCGGGGGGGCCGACAGATACGCAGTATTTT
>-|TRBJ1-2|TRBV12-3/TRBV12-4|-
CASSDMGGYGYTF
TGTGCCAGCAGCGATATGGGGGGCTATGGCTACACCTTC
>-|TRBJ1-3|TRBV6-5|-
CASSYPTDLPGNTIYF
TGTGCCAGCAGTTATCCCACCGACCTCCCTGGAAACACCATATATTTT
>-|TRBJ2-3|TRBV4-1|-
CASSQLASTTDTQYF
TGCGCCAGCAGCCAACTAGCTTCTACCACAGATACGCAGTATTTT
>TRBD1|TRBJ2-7|TRBV5-6|-
CASTSGQTNYEQYF
TGTGCCAGCACCTCGGGACAGACCAACTACGAGCAGTACTTC
>TRBD1|TRBJ2-1|TRBV6-5|-
CASSPDRGLNEQFF
TGTGCCAGCAGCCCCGACAGGGGGCTAAATGAGCAGTTCTTC
>TRBD1|TRBJ1-1|TRBV5-1|-
CASSTGDRGRLAFF
TGCGCCAGCAGCACGGGGGACAGGGGGCGCTTAGCTTTCTTT
>-|TRBJ2-3|TRBV24-1|-
CATRPGTSTDTQYF
TGTGCCACCAGACCCGGGACTAGCACAGATACGCAGTATTTT
>-|TRBJ2-2|TRBV6-5|-
CASSYMGPGELFF
TGTGCCAGCAGTTACATGGGCCCCGGGGAGCTGTTTTTT
>-|TRBJ2-7|TRBV29-1|-
CSVGGTSSAYEQYF
TGCAGCGTTGGAGGAACATCATCGGCCTACGAGCAGTACTTC
>-|TRBJ1-6|TRBV4-2|-
CASSQDRAGPHSPLHF
TGTGCCAGCAGCCAAGATAGGGCAGGGCCTCATTCACCCCTCCACTTT
>-|TRBJ1-2|TRBV3-1/TRBV3-2|-
CASSRTAGGLFYGYTF
TGTGCCAGCAGCCGGACCGCCGGGGGGCTCTTCTATGGCTACACCTTC
>-|TRBJ2-3|TRBV6-5|-
CASSPGQAPDTQYF
TGTGCCAGCAGCCCGGGACAAGCGCCAGATACGCAGTATTTT
>TRBD1|TRBJ1-2|TRBV2|-
CASRRGQTNYGYTF
TGTGCCAGCAGGAGGGGACAGACTAACTATGGCTACACCTTC
>TRBD2|TRBJ2-1|TRBV4-1|-
CASSQDPGTSGAYNEQFF
TGCGCCAGCAGCCAAGATCCCGGGACTAGCGGGGCTTACAATGAGCAGTTCTTC
>TRBD1|TRBJ1-1|TRBV11-2|once
CASSFRGQDTEAFF
TGTGCCAGCAGCTTTAGGGGGCAGGACACTGAAGCTTTCTTT
>-|TRBJ1-2|TRBV19|-
CASSIQGGPYGYTF
TGTGCCAGTAGTATCCAGGGTGGGCCCTATGGCTACACCTTC
>TRBD1|TRBJ1-6|TRBV30|-
CAWSVLAGGRPNSPLHF
TGTGCCTGGAGTGTATTGGCAGGGGGACGACCAAATTCACCCCTCCACTTT